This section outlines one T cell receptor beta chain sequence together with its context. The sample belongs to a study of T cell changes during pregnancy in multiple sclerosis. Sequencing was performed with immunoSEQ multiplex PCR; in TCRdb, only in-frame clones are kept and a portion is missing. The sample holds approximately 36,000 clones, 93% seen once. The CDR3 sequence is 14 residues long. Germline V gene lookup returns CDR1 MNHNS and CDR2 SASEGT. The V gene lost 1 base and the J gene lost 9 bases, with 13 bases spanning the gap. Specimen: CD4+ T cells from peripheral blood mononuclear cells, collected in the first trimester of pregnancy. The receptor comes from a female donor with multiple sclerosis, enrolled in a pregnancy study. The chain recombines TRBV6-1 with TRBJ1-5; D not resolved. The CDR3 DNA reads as TGTGCCAGCAGTGAAGATCCGGATGGGCGGCCCCAGCATTTT. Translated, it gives CASSEDPDGRPQHF.